The 23 T cell receptor beta chains given below trace back to one sample, sequenced in a study of shared clonotypes between healthy human individuals. The naive CD8 subset, CD45RO-negative cells positively selected for CCR7, excluded terminally differentiated effector memory CD45RA+ cells. Profiling relied on immunoSEQ multiplex PCR, and the TCRdb table lists in-frame clones only, not all of them. The table shows roughly 770,000 clones, with 90% to 98% occurring only once. The source material was naive CD8+ T cells sorted from blood. Receptor source: a man between 25 and 39 years old in good health.

This chain links TRBV11-1 with TRBJ2-7; 14 bases match TRBD2. This CDR3 is 14 amino acids long. J gave up 3 bases and V 8 bases, and 3 bases lay outside the gene matches. The germline CDR1 and CDR2 sequences are SGHAT and FQDESV (reference sequence). CDR3 sequence reads: CASGTSGRIYEQYF. CDR3 in DNA: TGTGCCAGCGGGACTAGCGGGAGAATCTACGAGCAGTACTTC.

The V call is TRBV4-1, the J call TRBJ2-1, with 9 bases identical to TRBD1. Trimming removed 3 bases from V and 10 bases from J; junction bases left unmatched: 16. Per the germline V gene, CDR1 is MGHRA and CDR2 is YSYEKL. The CDR3 sequence is 17 residues long. The CDR3: CASSHPRTGEGGTEQFF. CDR3 coding DNA: TGCGCCAGCAGCCACCCACGGACAGGGGAGGGGGGTACGGAGCAGTTCTTC.

The chain uses TRBV5-1 and TRBJ2-7; no definite D call. CDR3 length: 11 residues. The germline CDR1 and CDR2 sequences are SGHRS and YFSETQ. The V end lost 3 bases, the J end lost 4 bases, and 5 bases lay between the germline ends. The CDR3 DNA reads as TGCGCCAGCAGCTACGCGTACGAGCAGTACTTC. This sequence encodes CASSYAYEQYF.

J is TRBJ2-2 and V is TRBV19; D may be TRBD1 (6 bases). CDR1 is LNHDA and CDR2 is SQIVND in the germline V gene (reference sequence). With 5 bases removed from V and 3 bases from J, the gap between germline ends came to 10 bases. This CDR3 region has 14 residues. For the CDR3, the DNA is TGTGCCAGTAGTGGCAGGGGTCACACCGGGGAGCTGTTTTTT. It is translated as CASSGRGHTGELFF.

The V and J genes are TRBV20-1 and TRBJ2-1; no clear D gene. The CDR3 consists of 10 residues. Trimming stripped 6 bases from V and 4 bases from J, with 4 bases between. Germline values: CDR1 DFQATT, CDR2 SNEGSKA (reference sequence). The CDR3 coding sequence is TGCAGTGCACCGTACAATGAGCAGTTCTTC. As protein: CSAPYNEQFF.

The chain combines TRBV7-6 with TRBJ2-2; D possibly corresponds to TRBD1 (7 bases). This CDR3 region has 16 residues. Germline V gives CDR1 SGHVS, CDR2 FNYEAQ. The V and J ends lost 3 bases and 4 bases respectively, with 15 bases between them. CDR3 sequence (DNA): TGTGCCAGCAGCTTGCCAGGGGGGCTCGGCACCGGGGAGCTGTTTTTT. Its protein is CASSLPGGLGTGELFF.

V gene TRBV6-5 combines with J gene TRBJ2-5, with D perhaps TRBD2 (5 bases). CDR1 is MNHEY, CDR2 SVGAGI, per germline. The germline V and J ends were trimmed by 2 bases and 5 bases, with 9 bases remaining between them. CDR3 length: 13 amino acids. In DNA form, the CDR3 reads TGTGCCAGCAGTTACGGGAGTTGGGAGACCCAGTACTTC. This translates into CASSYGSWETQYF.

This chain connects TRBV28 to TRBJ2-5, with a possible D match to TRBD1 (6 bases). The ends were cut back, 2 bases at V and 5 bases at J, with 18 bases in the middle. This CDR3 comprises 16 residues. Germline V gene sequence: CDR1 MDHEN, CDR2 SYDVKM. For the CDR3, the DNA is TGTGCCAGCAGTTTACCCAACAGGGAAGTTAGGGAGACCCAGTACTTC. This gives the protein CASSLPNREVRETQYF.

The rearrangement links TRBV29-1 to TRBJ2-1, with 7 nucleotides matching TRBD2. Germline V gives CDR1 SQVTM, CDR2 ANQGSEA. The V segment lost 4 bases and the J segment 4 bases; nucleotides outside the gene matches: 16. The CDR3 is made up of 17 amino acids. This CDR3 reads CSVALRVESGDYNEQFF. Here the CDR3 DNA reads TGCAGCGTTGCCTTGCGAGTGGAAAGCGGGGATTACAATGAGCAGTTCTTC.

The chain joins TRBV5-1 to TRBJ2-3; 12 bases match TRBD2. CDR3 length: 15 amino acids. V was clipped by 2 bases and J by 4 bases; unmatched bases: 2. The germline V gene encodes CDR1 SGHRS and CDR2 YFSETQ. CDR3 loop: CASSLGLAGSDTQYF. The CDR3 nucleotides are TGCGCCAGCAGCTTAGGACTAGCGGGGTCAGATACGCAGTATTTT.

In the case of this clone: Other DNA sequences of this sample code for an identical CDR3. The chain has TRBV27 and TRBJ2-7; no clear D gene. CDR1 and CDR2 (germline): MNHEY, SMNVEV (reference sequence). V lost 0 bases, J lost 4 bases, and 7 bases lay in between. There are 13 residues in the CDR3. CDR3 nucleotides: TGTGCCAGCAGTTTATCCCCTCGATACGAGCAGTACTTC. Encoded protein: CASSLSPRYEQYF.

The chain links TRBV4-1 to TRBJ2-7; 7 bases line up with TRBD2. Germline values: CDR1 MGHRA, CDR2 YSYEKL. This CDR3 has 15 residues. The ends lost 6 bases at V and 2 bases at J; junction bases unmatched: 10. The CDR3 bases are TGCGCCAGCAGAGGCCTAGCGGCCGGGCCCTACGAGCAGTACTTC. Its translation is CASRGLAAGPYEQYF.

The rearrangement uses TRBV4-1 and TRBJ1-1; D not certain. CDR1 is MGHRA and CDR2 is YSYEKL in the germline V gene. Trimming removed 2 bases from V and 8 bases from J, with 12 bases in between. The CDR3 totals 13 residues. The CDR3 spells CASSQPLILEAFF. The CDR3 nucleotides are TGCGCCAGCAGCCAACCCCTTATTCTCGAAGCTTTCTTT.

J is TRBJ1-2 and V is TRBV19; 7 nucleotides align to TRBD1. From germline, CDR1 is LNHDA and CDR2 SQIVND (reference sequence). The CDR3 has 15 residues. The J segment lost 2 bases and the V segment lost 5 bases, leaving 8 bases of the junction unmatched. The CDR3 sequence is CASSHPNRGNYGYTF. For the CDR3, the DNA is TGTGCCAGTAGTCATCCCAACAGGGGAAACTATGGCTACACCTTC. Full variable domain (remainder filled in from reference TRBV19 and TRBJ1-2): DGGITQSPKYLFRKEGQNVTLSCEQNLNHDAMYWYRQDPGQGLRLIYYSQIVNDFQKGDIAEGYSVSREKKESFPLTVTSAQKNPTAFYLCASSHPNRGNYGYTFGSGTRLTVV.

The chain links TRBV29-1 to TRBJ2-1; D possibly uses TRBD1 or TRBD2 (6 bases each). The germline CDR1 and CDR2 sequences are SQVTM and ANQGSEA. The CDR3 length is 13 residues. The ends were cut back, 6 bases at V and 10 bases at J, with 19 bases in the middle. CDR3 nucleotide sequence: TGCAGCGTCCCCGGGGGCGGCGGAGGGGAGCAGTTCTTC. This codes for CSVPGGGGGEQFF.

The V gene is TRBV7-2, the J gene TRBJ2-2, with 11 bases fitting TRBD1. CDR3 length equals 16 residues. J was trimmed by 6 bases and V by 4 bases; bases with no gene match: 7. Germline CDR1 reads SGHTA; CDR2 reads FQGNSA. As DNA, the CDR3 is TGTGCCAGCAGCTCGCCGGACAGGGGGCGCCCCGGGGAGCTGTTTTTT. It yields the protein CASSSPDRGRPGELFF.

The chain couples TRBV6-5 to TRBJ1-2; 7 bases are shared with TRBD1. Germline V CDR1 and CDR2: MNHEY, SVGAGI. Losses at the gene ends were 6 bases for V and 6 bases for J; bases not matched to a gene: 7. The CDR3 spans 13 residues. CDR3 in amino acids: CASSRGGFDGYTF. The CDR3 DNA reads TGTGCCAGCAGCAGGGGGGGGTTCGATGGCTACACCTTC.

The J gene is TRBJ2-7, the V gene TRBV6-5; a possible D gene is TRBD1 (5 bases). CDR3 size: 15 residues. Germline loops: CDR1 MNHEY, CDR2 SVGAGI. V shed 2 bases and J shed 0 bases, with 11 bases lying between them. The CDR3 reads CASSYMQGTSYEQYF. The CDR3 nucleotides read TGTGCCAGCAGTTACATGCAGGGCACCTCCTACGAGCAGTACTTC.

The rearrangement uses TRBV18 and TRBJ2-7; no reliable D call. Trimming shortened V by 0 bases and J by 8 bases, and 8 bases separated the two germline ends. CDR3 length: 12 residues. From germline, CDR1 is KGHSH and CDR2 LQKENI. CDR3 protein: CASSPPRGQQYF. CDR3 nucleotides: TGTGCCAGCTCACCACCCAGAGGACAGCAGTACTTC.

CDR3 in DNA: TGTGCCAGCAGCAATGGGGACCTCTGGTGTTGGCCCCAGCATTTT. Its protein product is CASSNGDLWCWPQHF. V gene TRBV21-1 combines with J gene TRBJ1-5. TRBV21-1 is a pseudogene locus. There are 15 residues in the CDR3.

This clone was observed once. The V and J genes are TRBV5-6 and TRBJ2-7, with a weak D call TRBD2 (5 bases). The CDR3 spans 14 residues. Germline V CDR1 and CDR2: SGHDT, YYEEEE. The V and J ends lost 0 bases and 5 bases respectively, with 12 bases between them. CDR3 residues: CASSLEASYHEQYF. CDR3 in DNA: TGTGCCAGCAGCTTGGAAGCTAGCTACCACGAGCAGTACTTC.

This clone was recorded only once. The CDR3 spells CASSLGGPSYEQYF. DNA for the CDR3: TGTGCCAGCAGCTTGGGGGGTCCCTCCTACGAGCAGTACTTC. V is TRBV7-6 and J is TRBJ2-7, with D maybe TRBD2 (6 bases). The CDR3 is 14 residues long. V was pared by 3 bases and J by 0 bases, with 9 bases between. From germline, CDR1 is SGHVS and CDR2 FNYEAQ.

The CDR3 loop is CACRGGSDDEQFF. Here the CDR3 DNA reads TGTGCCTGCAGGGGGGGTTCGGACGATGAGCAGTTCTTC. V and J are TRBV10-3 and TRBJ2-1, with D perhaps being TRBD1 or TRBD2 (7 bases each). The V gene's germline CDR1 is ENHRY and CDR2 SYGVKD. This CDR3 has 13 residues. The ends were cut back, 11 bases at V and 8 bases at J, with 19 bases in the middle.